This entry lists 2 T cell receptor beta chains sequenced from one sample in a study of OX40 agonist ivuxolimab in advanced cancers. The method was immunoSEQ multiplex PCR; TCRdb's version includes in-frame clones alone and lacks a portion of them. The sample gives 90,000 or so clones, 91% of which show up once; about 2.4% is in the top ten. The sample was CD4+ or CD8+ T cells sorted from blood, taken in a trial of the OX40 agonist ivuxolimab. Receptors were obtained from an adult with an advanced solid tumor such as melanoma, head and neck, liver or kidney cancer.

This clone has a single count. The chain employs TRBV10-1 and TRBJ2-5; D possibly corresponds to TRBD1 (6 bases). Trimming pared 4 bases from V and 1 base from J, leaving 7 bases between. CDR1 is WNHNN and CDR2 is SYGVQD in the germline V gene (reference sequence). The CDR3 is 13 amino acids. The CDR3 DNA is TGCGCCAGCAGTGGACAGGTCCAAGAGACCCAGTACTTC. It encodes CASSGQVQETQYF.

The rearrangement links TRBV30 to TRBJ1-2; D gene ambiguous. Trimming removed 2 bases at V and 2 bases at J, with 9 bases between. The CDR3 runs to 13 residues. The germline V gene encodes CDR1 GTSNPN and CDR2 SVGIG (reference sequence). The chain's CDR3 is CAWSLLRNYGYTF. The CDR3 nucleotides are TGTGCCTGGAGTTTACTAAGGAACTATGGCTACACCTTC.